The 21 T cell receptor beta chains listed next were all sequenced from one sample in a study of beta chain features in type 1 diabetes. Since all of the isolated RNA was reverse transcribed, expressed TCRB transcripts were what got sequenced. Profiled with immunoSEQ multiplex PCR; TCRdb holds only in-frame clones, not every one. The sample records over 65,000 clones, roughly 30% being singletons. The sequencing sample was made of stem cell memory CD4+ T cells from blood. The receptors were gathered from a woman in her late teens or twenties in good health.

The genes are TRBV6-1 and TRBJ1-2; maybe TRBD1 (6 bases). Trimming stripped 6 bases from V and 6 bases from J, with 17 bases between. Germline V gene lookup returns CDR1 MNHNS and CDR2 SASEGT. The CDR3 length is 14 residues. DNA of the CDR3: TGTGCCAGCAGAGTCGGACAGACCAACGATGGCTACACCTTC. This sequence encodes CASRVGQTNDGYTF.

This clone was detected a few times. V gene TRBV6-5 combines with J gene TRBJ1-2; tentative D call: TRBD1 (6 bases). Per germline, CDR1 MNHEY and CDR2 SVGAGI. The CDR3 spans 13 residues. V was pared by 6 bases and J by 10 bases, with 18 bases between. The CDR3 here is CASREDSHSPYTF. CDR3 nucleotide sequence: TGTGCCAGCAGGGAGGACAGCCACTCTCCCTACACCTTC.

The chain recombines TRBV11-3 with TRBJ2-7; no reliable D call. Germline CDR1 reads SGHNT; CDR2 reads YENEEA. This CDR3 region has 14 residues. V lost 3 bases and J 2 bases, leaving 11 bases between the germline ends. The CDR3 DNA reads TGTGCCAGCAGCTTTGGGCTTTCAACCTACGAGCAGTACTTC. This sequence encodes CASSFGLSTYEQYF.

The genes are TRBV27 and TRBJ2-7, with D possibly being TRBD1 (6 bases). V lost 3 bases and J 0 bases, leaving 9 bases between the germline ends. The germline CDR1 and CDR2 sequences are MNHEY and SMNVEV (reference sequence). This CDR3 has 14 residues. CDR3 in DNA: TGTGCCAGCAGTTTCCGGGACAACTCCTACGAGCAGTACTTC. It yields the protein CASSFRDNSYEQYF.

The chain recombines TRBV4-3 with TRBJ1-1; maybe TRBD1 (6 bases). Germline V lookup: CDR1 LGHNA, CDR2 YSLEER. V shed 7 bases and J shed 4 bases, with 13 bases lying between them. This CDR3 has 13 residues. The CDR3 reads CASNRVGGTEAFF. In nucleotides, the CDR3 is TGCGCCAGCAACAGGGTGGGCGGCACTGAAGCTTTCTTT.

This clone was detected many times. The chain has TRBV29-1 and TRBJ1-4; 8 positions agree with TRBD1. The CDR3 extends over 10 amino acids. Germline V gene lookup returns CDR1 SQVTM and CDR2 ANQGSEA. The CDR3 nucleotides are TGCGCAGGGGGCGAGGAAAAACTGTTTTTT. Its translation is CAGGEEKLFF.

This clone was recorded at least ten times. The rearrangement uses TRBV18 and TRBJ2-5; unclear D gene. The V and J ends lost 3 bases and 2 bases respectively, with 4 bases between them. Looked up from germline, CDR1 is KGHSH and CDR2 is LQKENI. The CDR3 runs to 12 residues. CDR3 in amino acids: CASSPQQETQYF. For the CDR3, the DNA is TGTGCCAGCTCACCCCAACAAGAGACCCAGTACTTC.

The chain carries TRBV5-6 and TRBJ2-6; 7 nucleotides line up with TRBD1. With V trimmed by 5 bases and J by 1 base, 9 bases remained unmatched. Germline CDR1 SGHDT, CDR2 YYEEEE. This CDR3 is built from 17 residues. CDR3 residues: CASSSDRMRSGANVLTF. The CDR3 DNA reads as TGTGCCAGCAGTTCGGACAGGATGAGGTCTGGGGCCAACGTCCTGACTTTC.

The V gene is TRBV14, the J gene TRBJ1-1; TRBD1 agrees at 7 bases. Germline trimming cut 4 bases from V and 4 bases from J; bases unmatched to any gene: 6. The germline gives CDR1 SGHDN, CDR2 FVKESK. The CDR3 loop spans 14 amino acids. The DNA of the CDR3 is TGTGCCAGCAGCCGGGAAGGGGGCGGCACTGAAGCTTTCTTT. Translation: CASSREGGGTEAFF. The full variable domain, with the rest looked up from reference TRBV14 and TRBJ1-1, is EAGVTQFPSHSVIEKGQTVTLRCDPISGHDNLYWYRRVMGKEIKFLLHFVKESKQDESGMPNNRFLAERTGGTYSTLKVQPAELEDSGVYFCASSREGGGTEAFFGQGTRLTVV.

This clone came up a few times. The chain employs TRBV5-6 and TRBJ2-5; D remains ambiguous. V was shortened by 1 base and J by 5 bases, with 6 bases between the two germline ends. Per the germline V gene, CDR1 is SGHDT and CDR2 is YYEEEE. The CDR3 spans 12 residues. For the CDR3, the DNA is TGTGCCAGCAGCTTGTTGGAGGAGACCCAGTACTTC. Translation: CASSLLEETQYF.

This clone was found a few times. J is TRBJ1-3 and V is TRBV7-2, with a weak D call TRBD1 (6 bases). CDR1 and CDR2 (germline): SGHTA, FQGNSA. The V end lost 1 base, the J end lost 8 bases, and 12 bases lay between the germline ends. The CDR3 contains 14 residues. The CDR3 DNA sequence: TGTGCCAGCAGCTTAGAACAGGGAGGGCACACCATATATTTT. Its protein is CASSLEQGGHTIYF.

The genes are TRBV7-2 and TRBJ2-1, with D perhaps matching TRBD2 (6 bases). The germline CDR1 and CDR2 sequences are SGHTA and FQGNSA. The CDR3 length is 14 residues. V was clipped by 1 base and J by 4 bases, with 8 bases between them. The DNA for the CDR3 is TGTGCCAGCAGCTTAGGCCGGGGGTACAATGAGCAGTTCTTC. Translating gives CASSLGRGYNEQFF.

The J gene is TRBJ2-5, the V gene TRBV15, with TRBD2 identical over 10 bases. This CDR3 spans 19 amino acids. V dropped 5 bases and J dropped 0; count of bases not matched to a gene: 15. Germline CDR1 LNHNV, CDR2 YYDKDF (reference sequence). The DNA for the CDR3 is TGTGCCACCAGCCGGAACCTCCCACGGGGACTAGCGAACCAAGAGACCCAGTACTTC. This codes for CATSRNLPRGLANQETQYF.

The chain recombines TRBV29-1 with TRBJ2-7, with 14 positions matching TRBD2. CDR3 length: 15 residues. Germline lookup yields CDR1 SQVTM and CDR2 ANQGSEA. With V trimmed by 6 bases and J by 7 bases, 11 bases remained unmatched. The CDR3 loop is CSVGPGLAGEGEQYF. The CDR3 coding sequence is TGCAGCGTCGGACCGGGACTAGCGGGAGAGGGAGAGCAGTACTTC.

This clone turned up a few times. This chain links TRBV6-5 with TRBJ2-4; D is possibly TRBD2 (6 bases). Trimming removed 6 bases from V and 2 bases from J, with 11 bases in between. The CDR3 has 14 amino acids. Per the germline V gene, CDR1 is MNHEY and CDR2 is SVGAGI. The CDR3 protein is CASSGGNSKNIQYF. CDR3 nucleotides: TGTGCCAGCAGCGGCGGGAATTCCAAAAACATTCAGTACTTC.

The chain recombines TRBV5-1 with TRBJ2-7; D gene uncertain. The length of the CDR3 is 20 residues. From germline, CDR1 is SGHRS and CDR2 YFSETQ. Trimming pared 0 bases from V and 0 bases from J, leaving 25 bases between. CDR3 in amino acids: CASSLDIATLGQFPSYEQYF. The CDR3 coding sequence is TGCGCCAGCAGCTTGGATATTGCAACCCTTGGCCAGTTCCCCTCCTACGAGCAGTACTTC.

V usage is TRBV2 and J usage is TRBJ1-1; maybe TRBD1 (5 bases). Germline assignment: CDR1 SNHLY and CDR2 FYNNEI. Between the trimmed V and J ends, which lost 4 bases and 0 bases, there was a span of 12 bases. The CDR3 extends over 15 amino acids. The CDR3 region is CASSAQATVNTEAFF. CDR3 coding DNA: TGTGCCAGCAGTGCACAGGCGACTGTGAACACTGAAGCTTTCTTT.

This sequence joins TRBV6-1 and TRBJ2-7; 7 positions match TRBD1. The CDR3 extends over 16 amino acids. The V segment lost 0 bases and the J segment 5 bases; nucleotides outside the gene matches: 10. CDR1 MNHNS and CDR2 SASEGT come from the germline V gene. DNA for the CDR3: TGTGCCAGCAGTGAAGCGCTGACAGGGCCACGGCACGAGCAGTACTTC. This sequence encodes CASSEALTGPRHEQYF.

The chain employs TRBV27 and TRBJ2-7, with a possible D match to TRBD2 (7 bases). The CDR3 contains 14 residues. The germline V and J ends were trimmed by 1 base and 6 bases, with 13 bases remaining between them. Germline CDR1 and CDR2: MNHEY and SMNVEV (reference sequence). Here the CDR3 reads CASSLWGGHGEQYF. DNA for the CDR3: TGTGCCAGCAGTTTATGGGGGGGGCACGGCGAGCAGTACTTC.

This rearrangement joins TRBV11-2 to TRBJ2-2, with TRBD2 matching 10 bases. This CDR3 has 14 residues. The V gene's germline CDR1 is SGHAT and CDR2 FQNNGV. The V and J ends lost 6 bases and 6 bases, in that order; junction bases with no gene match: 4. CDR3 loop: CASRTLAGAGELFF. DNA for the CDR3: TGTGCCAGCAGAACCCTAGCGGGAGCCGGGGAGCTGTTTTTT.

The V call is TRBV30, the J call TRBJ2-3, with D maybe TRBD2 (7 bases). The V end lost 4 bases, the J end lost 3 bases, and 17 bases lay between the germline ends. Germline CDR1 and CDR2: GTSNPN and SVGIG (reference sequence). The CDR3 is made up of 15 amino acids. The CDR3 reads CAWNRGASGTDTQYF. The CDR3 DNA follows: TGTGCCTGGAACCGGGGGGCGAGTGGGACAGATACGCAGTATTTT.